This T cell receptor (beta chain) was observed in a study of T cells in Graves' hyperthyroidism and ophthalmopathy. Each person with ophthalmopathy scored at least 3 on the Clinical Activity Score, reached NOSPECS grade 4 or higher, and had been ill under 3 months. CDR3 length equals 17 residues. V gave up 6 bases and J gave up 7 bases, with 22 bases separating them. The germline gives CDR1 SNHLY, CDR2 FYNNEI. Template material for amplifying TCR beta CDR3 regions consisted of RNA transcripts. The HTBI primer set drove a first-round RT-PCR of the TCR CDR3. TCRdb re-called the multiplex PCR reads through MiXCR, storing one row per CDR3 protein. Of over 250,000 distinct CDR3 sequences listed, roughly 13% are singletons. Ten or more counts support this clonotype. The antigen is not known. Study outcomes and limitations: A model using 13 V-J features told ophthalmopathy apart from stable hyperthyroidism. Ophthalmopathy onset followed model prediction by a median about 6.9 months.

The TCR was taken from a woman aged 40 to 50 with Graves' ophthalmopathy. The specimen was blood. The V and J genes are TRBV2 and TRBJ1-6; TRBD1 might be the D (6 bases). CDR3 coding DNA: TGTGCCAGCAGGTCTGGTGTCGGGACAATGTCAAATTCACCCCTCCACTTT. Amino acid sequence: CASRSGVGTMSNSPLHF.